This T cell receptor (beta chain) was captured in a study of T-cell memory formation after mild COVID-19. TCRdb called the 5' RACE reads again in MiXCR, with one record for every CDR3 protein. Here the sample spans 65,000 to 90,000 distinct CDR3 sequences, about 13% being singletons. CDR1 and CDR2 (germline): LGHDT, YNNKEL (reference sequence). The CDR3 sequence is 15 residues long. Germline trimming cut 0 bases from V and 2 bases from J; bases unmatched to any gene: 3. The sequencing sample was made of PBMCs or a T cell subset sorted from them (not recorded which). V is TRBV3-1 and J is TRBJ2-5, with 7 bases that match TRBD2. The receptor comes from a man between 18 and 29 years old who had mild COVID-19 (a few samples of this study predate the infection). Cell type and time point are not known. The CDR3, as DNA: TGTGCCAGCAGCCAAGAGTCTAGCGGACAAGAGACCCAGTACTTC. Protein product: CASSQESSGQETQYF.